The 23 T cell receptor beta chains listed next were all sequenced from one sample in a study of Graves' ophthalmopathy and Graves' hyperthyroidism. Beta-chain TCR CDR3 regions were amplified from RNA transcripts. HTBI primers were used in a first-round RT-PCR, which preceded a second-round multiplex PCR. TCRdb independently ran MiXCR on the multiplex PCR reads; one entry per CDR3 protein. The table lists 350,000 to 400,000 distinct CDR3 sequences, roughly 18% of them singletons, with 1.6% in the top ten. Sample: peripheral blood. Source of these receptors: a woman under 30 with Graves' ophthalmopathy.

This chain connects TRBV20-1 to TRBJ1-1; D is possibly TRBD1 (5 bases). The V gene lost 3 bases and the J gene lost 8 bases, with 10 bases spanning the gap. The CDR3 length is 11 residues. Per the germline V gene, CDR1 is DFQATT and CDR2 is SNEGSKA (reference sequence). CDR3 nucleotide sequence: TGCAGTGCTAGGGGGCAGTTCGAAGCTTTCTTT. Translated, it gives CSARGQFEAFF.

V usage is TRBV6-1 and J usage is TRBJ1-5; no definite D call. V dropped 2 bases and J dropped 0 bases, with 17 bases sitting between them. CDR3 length equals 18 residues. CDR1 and CDR2 (germline): MNHNS, SASEGT. CDR3 in amino acids: CASSERTTQYNSNQPQHF. The CDR3 DNA sequence: TGTGCCAGCAGTGAAAGAACAACGCAGTATAATAGCAATCAGCCCCAGCATTTT.

This clonotype was detected ten times or more. J is TRBJ1-1 and V is TRBV20-1, with D uncertain. The CDR3 sequence is 11 residues long. The germline V and J ends were trimmed by 0 bases and 7 bases, with 6 bases remaining between them. The germline V gene encodes CDR1 DFQATT and CDR2 SNEGSKA (reference sequence). The CDR3 sequence is CSARDLNEAFF. The DNA of the CDR3 is TGCAGTGCTAGAGACCTAAATGAAGCTTTCTTT.

V usage is TRBV7-8 and J usage is TRBJ2-5; 8 bases agree with TRBD2. Germline V CDR1 and CDR2: SGHVS, FQNEAQ. The CDR3 extends over 16 amino acids. The J segment lost 3 bases and the V segment lost 3 bases, leaving 9 bases of the junction unmatched. The CDR3 here is CASSLRPSGSKETQYF. The CDR3 nucleotides read TGTGCCAGCAGCTTGCGCCCCAGCGGGAGCAAAGAGACCCAGTACTTC.

The chain combines TRBV20-1 with TRBJ1-1; the D is unclear. With 6 bases removed from V and 6 bases from J, the gap between germline ends came to 20 bases. The V gene's germline CDR1 is DFQATT and CDR2 SNEGSKA (reference sequence). The CDR3 sequence is 14 residues long. CDR3 bases: TGCAGTGCGGAGGAAGACCGGGTACTTGCTGAAGCTTTCTTT. It codes for CSAEEDRVLAEAFF.

A few counts support this clonotype. The genes are TRBV7-2 and TRBJ1-5, with 7 bases matching TRBD1. Per germline, CDR1 SGHTA and CDR2 FQGNSA. The CDR3 is made up of 15 amino acids. V shed 5 bases, J shed 0 bases, and the junction held 4 bases outside the gene matches. The CDR3 sequence: CASSPWDSSNQPQHF. CDR3 nucleotide sequence: TGTGCCAGCAGCCCCTGGGACAGTAGCAATCAGCCCCAGCATTTT.

This clonotype was recorded many times. The chain couples TRBV6-2 or TRBV6-3 to TRBJ1-5; no firm D call. The CDR3 runs 11 residues. Per the germline V gene, CDR1 is MNHEY and CDR2 is SVGEGT. Trimming left V 0 bases short and J 11 bases short, with 5 bases between. CDR3 residues: CASSYSGAQHF. The CDR3, as DNA: TGTGCCAGCAGTTACTCTGGAGCCCAGCATTTT.

The rearrangement joins TRBV11-2 to TRBJ2-7; D possibly corresponds to TRBD2 (5 bases). The CDR3 has 14 amino acids. Germline V gives CDR1 SGHAT, CDR2 FQNNGV. The ends were cut back, 3 bases at V and 2 bases at J, with 11 bases in the middle. The CDR3 nucleotides are TGTGCCAGCAGCTTGGTCAGCGGACCCTACGAGCAGTACTTC. Translation gives CASSLVSGPYEQYF.

This clonotype was picked up many times. The chain recombines TRBV20-1 with TRBJ2-5; TRBD2 might be the D (7 bases). Per the germline V gene, CDR1 is DFQATT and CDR2 is SNEGSKA (reference sequence). There are 12 residues in the CDR3. V was trimmed by 5 bases and J by 5 bases, leaving 12 bases between them. The CDR3 sequence: CSARGGPETQYF. Written as DNA, the CDR3 is TGCAGTGCTCGCGGGGGCCCCGAGACCCAGTACTTC.

This clonotype has a count of ten or more. This chain uses TRBV6-1 with TRBJ2-7; D remains unclear. V was trimmed by 5 bases and J by 6 bases, leaving 5 bases between them. The CDR3 is 10 residues long. Germline lookup yields CDR1 MNHNS and CDR2 SASEGT. The CDR3 reads CASSPVEQYF. CDR3 bases: TGTGCCAGCAGTCCGGTCGAGCAGTACTTC.

This clonotype occurred many times. Here the CDR3 reads CASSPGQGHAGANVLTF. CDR3 nucleotides: TGTGCCAGCAGCCCGGGACAGGGGCATGCTGGGGCCAACGTCCTGACTTTC. The chain couples TRBV7-6 to TRBJ2-6; 10 nucleotides agree with TRBD1. V was clipped by 5 bases and J by 2 bases; unmatched bases: 6. In germline, CDR1 is SGHVS, CDR2 FNYEAQ. The CDR3 covers 17 residues.

This clonotype has a count of ten or more. The V gene is TRBV4-2, the J gene TRBJ2-5; D remains unclear. The germline gives CDR1 LGHNA, CDR2 YNFKEQ. The CDR3 is made up of 16 amino acids. Trimming removed 2 bases at V and 2 bases at J, with 15 bases between. CDR3 sequence: CASSQRKERNQETQYF. Written as DNA, the CDR3 is TGTGCCAGCAGCCAAAGGAAGGAGCGCAATCAAGAGACCCAGTACTTC.

This clonotype was picked up many times. The chain links TRBV27 to TRBJ2-7; 9 positions match TRBD1. The CDR3 length is 15 residues. V shed 0 bases, J shed 5 bases, and the junction held 5 bases outside the gene matches. Germline loops: CDR1 MNHEY, CDR2 SMNVEV (reference sequence). The CDR3: CASSLSRDRVNEQYF. CDR3 nucleotides: TGTGCCAGCAGTTTATCAAGGGACAGGGTCAACGAGCAGTACTTC.

This clonotype was picked up many times. The chain joins TRBV10-3 to TRBJ1-1; the D gene is possibly TRBD1 (6 bases). Germline assignment: CDR1 ENHRY and CDR2 SYGVKD. This CDR3 is built from 13 residues. V lost 10 bases to trimming and J lost 0 bases, with 12 bases between them. Here the CDR3 reads CATQGTMNTEAFF. The CDR3 nucleotides read TGTGCCACCCAGGGGACCATGAACACTGAAGCTTTCTTT.

This clonotype was detected ten times or more. The rearrangement links TRBV19 to TRBJ2-1; TRBD2 aligns across 9 bases. The V and J ends lost 10 bases and 7 bases, in that order; junction bases with no gene match: 11. The CDR3 extends over 14 amino acids. CDR1 LNHDA and CDR2 SQIVND come from the germline V gene (reference sequence). In DNA form, the CDR3 reads TGTGCCACCTTCTCGAGCGGGAGGTCGAATGAGCAGTTCTTC. Amino acid sequence: CATFSSGRSNEQFF.

The rearrangement uses TRBV11-1 and TRBJ2-7; 9 nucleotides agree with TRBD2. In germline, CDR1 is SGHAT, CDR2 FQDESV (reference sequence). V lost 1 base to trimming and J lost 5 bases; unmatched junction nucleotides: 12. The CDR3 runs 17 residues. The CDR3, as DNA: TGTGCCAGCAGCTTAGTTCGCGGCGGGAGGGCCACCCACGAGCAGTACTTC. Translated, it gives CASSLVRGGRATHEQYF. The full variable domain, in which reference TRBV11-1 and TRBJ2-7 provide the parts outside the CDR3, is EAEVAQSPRYKITEKSQAVAFWCDPISGHATLYWYRQILGQGPELLVQFQDESVVDDSQLPKDRFSAERLKGVDSTLKIQPAELGDSAMYLCASSLVRGGRATHEQYFGPGTRLTVT.

This chain links TRBV11-2 with TRBJ1-1, with 10 nucleotides matching TRBD1. V was pared by 2 bases and J by 2 bases, with 2 bases of the junction left unmatched. The CDR3 runs to 15 residues. Germline loops: CDR1 SGHAT, CDR2 FQNNGV. The CDR3 nucleotides read TGTGCCAGCAGCTTATCGACAGGGGGCAACACTGAAGCTTTCTTT. Its translation is CASSLSTGGNTEAFF.

V usage is TRBV6-2 or TRBV6-3 and J usage is TRBJ1-1, with a weak D call TRBD1 (5 bases). Germline CDR1 reads MNHEY; CDR2 reads SVGEGT. V lost 7 bases, J lost 6 bases, and 21 bases lay in between. CDR3 size: 15 residues. CDR3 residues: CASTLIENRDSEAFF. The CDR3 DNA is TGTGCCAGCACCCTTATTGAGAACCGGGACTCTGAAGCTTTCTTT.

This clonotype was seen repeatedly, ten times or more. The genes are TRBV6-1 and TRBJ1-6; D possibly corresponds to TRBD1 (5 bases). Between the trimmed V and J ends, which lost 5 bases and 7 bases, there was a span of 12 bases. The CDR3 has 14 amino acids. From germline, CDR1 is MNHNS and CDR2 SASEGT. CDR3: CASSPGTNNSPLHF. CDR3 nucleotides: TGTGCCAGCAGTCCCGGGACCAACAATTCACCCCTCCACTTT.

This clonotype has ten or more counts. An end of the junction does not agree with germline; a read error may underlie this. Here the CDR3 reads CASRGTGVRQPQHF. In nucleotides, the CDR3 is TGTGCCAGCAGGGGGACAGGGGTACGGCAGCCTCAGCATTTT. The chain combines TRBV12-3 or TRBV12-4 with TRBJ1-5, with TRBD1 matching 10 bases. The CDR3 runs 14 residues.

In its sample, this clonotype was seen many times. The chain combines TRBV24-1 with TRBJ2-2; no clear D. The CDR3 runs to 12 residues. The V gene's germline CDR1 is KGHDR and CDR2 SFDVKD. Trimming shortened V by 5 bases and J by 2 bases, and 2 bases separated the two germline ends. In nucleotides, the CDR3 is TGTGCCACCAGTGGAAACACCGGGGAGCTGTTTTTT. It encodes CATSGNTGELFF.

This clonotype occurred many times. This may come from a read error, since a much larger clone is one base off. The rearrangement joins TRBV28 to TRBJ2-5, with 8 bases matching TRBD1. The CDR3 spans 13 residues. CDR1 is MDHEN, CDR2 SYDVKM, per germline. V lost 5 bases and J lost 4; bases outside the gene matches: 3. In DNA form, the CDR3 reads TGTGCCAGCAGTCGCAGGGGGCGAGAGACCCAGTACTTC. Amino acids: CASSRRGRETQYF.

This clonotype was detected ten times or more. The chain joins TRBV4-2 to TRBJ1-1, with 9 positions matching TRBD1. This CDR3 is 13 amino acids long. Looked up from germline, CDR1 is LGHNA and CDR2 is YNFKEQ. V was clipped by 0 bases and J by 9 bases; unmatched bases: 2. The CDR3 region has the DNA TGTGCCAGCAGCCAAGAAACAGGGGGCAAAGCTTTCTTT. The encoded protein is CASSQETGGKAFF.